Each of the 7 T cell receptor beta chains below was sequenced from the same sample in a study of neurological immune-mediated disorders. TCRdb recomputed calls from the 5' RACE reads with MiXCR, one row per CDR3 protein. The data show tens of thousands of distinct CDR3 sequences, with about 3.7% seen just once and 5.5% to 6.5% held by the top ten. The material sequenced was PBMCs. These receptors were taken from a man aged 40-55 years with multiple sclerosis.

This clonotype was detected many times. CDR3 nucleotide sequence: TGTGCCAGCAGCTTATCTCTCGGTGAGCAGTTCTTC. This codes for CASSLSLGEQFF. The chain combines TRBV11-2 with TRBJ2-1; D gene unclear. Germline V gene lookup returns CDR1 SGHAT and CDR2 FQNNGV. Trimming took off 2 bases at V and 9 bases at J, with 8 bases between the two ends. The CDR3 has 12 residues.

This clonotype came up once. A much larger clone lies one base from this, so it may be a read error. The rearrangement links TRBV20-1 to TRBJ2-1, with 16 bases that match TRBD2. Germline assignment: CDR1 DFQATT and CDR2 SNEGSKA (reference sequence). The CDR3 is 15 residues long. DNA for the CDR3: TGCAGTGCTAGTAAGGGACTAGCGGGGGGGCATGAGCAGTTGTTC. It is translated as CSASKGLAGGHEQLF.

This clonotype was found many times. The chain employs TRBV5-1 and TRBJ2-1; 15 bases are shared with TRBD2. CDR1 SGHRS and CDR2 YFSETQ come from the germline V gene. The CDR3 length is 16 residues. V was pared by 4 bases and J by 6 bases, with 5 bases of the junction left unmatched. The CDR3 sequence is CASSPPGLAGGNEQFF. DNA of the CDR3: TGCGCCAGCAGCCCCCCGGGACTAGCGGGGGGCAATGAGCAGTTCTTC.

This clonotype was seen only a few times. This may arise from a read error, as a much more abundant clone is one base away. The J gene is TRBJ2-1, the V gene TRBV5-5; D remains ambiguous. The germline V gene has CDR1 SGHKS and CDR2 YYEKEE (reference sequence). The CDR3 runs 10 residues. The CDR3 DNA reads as TGTGCCAGAAGCTTGGATGAGCAGTTCTTC. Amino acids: CARSLDEQFF.

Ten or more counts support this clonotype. The CDR3 sequence is CSAAFPIIKTQYF. DNA for the CDR3: TGCAGTGCCGCATTTCCGATAATCAAGACCCAGTACTTC. The V and J genes are TRBV20-1 and TRBJ2-5; no clear D. Trimming cost V 6 bases and J 6 bases, with 17 bases left between them. The CDR3 has 13 residues. The germline gives CDR1 DFQATT, CDR2 SNEGSKA (reference sequence).

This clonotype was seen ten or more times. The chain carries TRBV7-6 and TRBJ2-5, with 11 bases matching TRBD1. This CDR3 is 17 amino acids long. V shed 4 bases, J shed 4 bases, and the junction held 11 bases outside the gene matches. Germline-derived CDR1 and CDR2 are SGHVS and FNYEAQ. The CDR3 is CASSSGTSGTGGETQYF. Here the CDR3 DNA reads TGTGCCAGCAGCTCTGGAACGTCGGGGACAGGGGGAGAGACCCAGTACTTC.

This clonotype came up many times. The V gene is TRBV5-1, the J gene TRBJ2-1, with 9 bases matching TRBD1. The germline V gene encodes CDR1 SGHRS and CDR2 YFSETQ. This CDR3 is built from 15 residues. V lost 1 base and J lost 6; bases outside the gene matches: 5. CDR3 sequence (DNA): TGCGCCAGCAGCTTGTGGGGACAGGGTACCAATGAGCAGTTCTTC. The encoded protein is CASSLWGQGTNEQFF.